The table lists the clone carrying this TCR beta chain with a count of one. Generated by immunoSEQ multiplex PCR, the TCRdb table keeps only in-frame clones and is missing some. The data hold 150,000 to 200,000 clones, with 75% to 85% observed a single time. This entry is derived from a study of blood T cell repertoires in COVID-19. Background on the study: Nucleic acid was either cDNA or gDNA, and it came from T cells, B-cell-depleted T cells, or PBMCs.

The source material was PBMCs or T cells enriched from blood (not recorded which). The sequence came from a woman aged 50 to 60 with acute COVID-19.

The CDR3, as DNA: TGTGCCAGCTCACGAGACAAGGGGGCGGCGTATGGCTACACCTTC. It translates to CASSRDKGAAYGYTF. The chain has TRBV18 and TRBJ1-2, with 7 bases matching TRBD1. Trimming at V came to 4 bases and at J to 5 bases, leaving 10 bases not matched to a gene. CDR1 and CDR2 from the germline V gene are KGHSH and LQKENI. This CDR3 has 15 amino acids.